Sequencing of this T cell receptor (beta chain) was carried out in a study of Tregs in tolerant kidney transplant recipients. The study, taken as a whole, reports: Expanding Tregs on activated donor B cells appeared to best identify donor-specific TCRbeta clones.

On this clone itself: No antigen is known for it.

The germline V gene has CDR1 SGHAT and CDR2 FQNNGV. V lost 5 bases, J lost 1 base, and 11 bases lay in between. The CDR3 has 14 residues. Only in-frame clones appear in the TCRdb table, and some are missing; sequencing was by immunoSEQ multiplex PCR. The sample records around 230,000 clones, roughly 80% being singletons. The TCR sequence derives from a human donor in good health. The chain uses TRBV11-2 and TRBJ2-5; D is ambiguous. The sample comprised CD4+ T cells from blood. The DNA of the CDR3 is TGTGCCAGCAGCGCGCAGATCCGCCAAGAGACCCAGTACTTC. Translation: CASSAQIRQETQYF.